This T cell receptor beta chain was observed in a study of blood T cell repertoires in COVID-19 (dated by TCRdb to 2018 to 2020). With regard to the full study: Samples covering the acute and convalescent phases of COVID-19 were provided by collaborators in the United States, Italy and Spain. The repertoires were released in a freely available public database intended as a resource for research on the immune response to SARS-CoV-2. Where HLA class I and class II types were available, the types were taken from metadata supplied by the sample provider, not from assay-based typing. The samples were drawn from the first 160 participants of the ongoing ImmuneRACE study and from 950 to 1,500 subjects provided by 6 global collaborators. Nearly every sample came with metadata listing a de-identified subject ID, COVID-19 status, age in years and sex. The dataset comprised deeply sampled blood TCRbeta repertoires from subjects exposed to, actively infected with, or recovered from COVID-19. The material from the prospective study consisted of cDNA or gDNA derived from T cells, B-cell-depleted T cells, or PBMCs. General study outcomes and caveats: How much clinical and demographic metadata was included differed by source and by participant, and the metadata was provided uncurated.

As regards this clone: The antigen this receptor binds is unknown. Per-base qualities were not stored, and no clone one base away is much larger.

TCRbeta CDR3 regions were amplified from genomic DNA using the immunoSEQ Assay, a bias-controlled multiplex PCR. Turning to the authors' computational methods: The number of nucleated cells in each sample was estimated by amplification of reference gene primers within the assay. To quantify the absolute abundance of each unique TCRbeta CDR3 rearrangement, sequence reads were collapsed and filtered. For each sample, productive Simpson clonality was calculated as the square root of Simpson's diversity index across productive rearrangements. What TCRdb holds here is the immuneACCESS table cut down to in-frame rearrangements. Part of the clones is not present; checked against another copy, under half of the missing clones reflect an unresolved V gene, and the others are unexplained. The V and J calls and clone size were taken over from that table, and D and trimming were inferred from the DNA. In this sample the table shows about 98,000 clones, nearly 90% of which occur a single time. The ten largest clones add up to 3.5% to 5.5% of the sample.

The collaborating institutions used their own protocols to collect whole blood in K2EDTA tubes. Collaborator samples were shipped for TCRbeta analysis as frozen whole blood, isolated PBMCs, or DNA extracted from either sample type. The CDR1 and CDR2 encoded by the germline V gene are SNHLY and FYNNEI. V and J are truncated by 7 bases and 5 bases respectively, leaving an intervening sequence of 17 bases. Counted from cysteine to phenylalanine, this CDR3 has 15 amino acids. Here the CDR3 DNA is all that survives: 45 bases in frame from base 1. Recombination joined TRBV2 with TRBJ1-4, with a weak D call of TRBD1 (6 bases match). The sample consisted of peripheral blood. The receptor was derived from a man aged 70-80 years with acute or convalescent COVID-19. The CDR3 loop reads CASNPENRVNEKLFF. The nucleotide sequence is given as TGTGCCAGCAACCCCGAGAACAGGGTAAATGAAAAACTGTTTTTT.